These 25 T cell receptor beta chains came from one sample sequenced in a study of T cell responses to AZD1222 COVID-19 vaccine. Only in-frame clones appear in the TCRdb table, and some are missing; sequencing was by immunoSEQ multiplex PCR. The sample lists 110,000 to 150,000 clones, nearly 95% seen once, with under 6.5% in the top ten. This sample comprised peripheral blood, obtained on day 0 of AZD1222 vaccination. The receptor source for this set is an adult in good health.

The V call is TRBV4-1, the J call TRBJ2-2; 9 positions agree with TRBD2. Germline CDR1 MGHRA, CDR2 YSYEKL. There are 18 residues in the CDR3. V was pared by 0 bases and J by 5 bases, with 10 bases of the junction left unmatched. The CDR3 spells CASSQEVVVAGDTGELFF. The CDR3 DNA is TGCGCCAGCAGCCAAGAGGTCGTGGTAGCGGGAGATACCGGGGAGCTGTTTTTT.

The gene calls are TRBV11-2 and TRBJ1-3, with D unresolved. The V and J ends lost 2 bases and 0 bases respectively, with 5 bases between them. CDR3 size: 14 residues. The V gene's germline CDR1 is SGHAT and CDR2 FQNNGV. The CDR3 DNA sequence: TGTGCCAGCAGCTTAACGGCCTCTGGAAACACCATATATTTT. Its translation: CASSLTASGNTIYF.

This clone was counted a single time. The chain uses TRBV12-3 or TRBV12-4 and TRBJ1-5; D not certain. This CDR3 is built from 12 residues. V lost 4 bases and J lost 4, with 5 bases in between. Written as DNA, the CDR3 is TGTGCCAGCAGTTCTCAAAATCAGCCCCAGCATTTT. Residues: CASSSQNQPQHF.

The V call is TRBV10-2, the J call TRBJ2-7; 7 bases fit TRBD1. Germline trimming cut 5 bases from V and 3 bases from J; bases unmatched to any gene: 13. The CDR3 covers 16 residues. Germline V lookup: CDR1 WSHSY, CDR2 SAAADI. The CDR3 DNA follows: TGCGCCAGCAGTTTTACAGGGGTTCAGCCTCTCTACGAGCAGTACTTC. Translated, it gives CASSFTGVQPLYEQYF.

This chain's CDR3 is CASSLELNYGYTF. In DNA, the CDR3 is TGTGCCAGCAGTTTAGAGTTGAACTATGGCTACACCTTC. The V gene is TRBV28, the J gene TRBJ1-2, with D hard to call. This CDR3 has 13 residues. Germline CDR1 is MDHEN and CDR2 is SYDVKM. Between the trimmed V and J ends, which lost 2 bases and 2 bases, there was a span of 6 bases.

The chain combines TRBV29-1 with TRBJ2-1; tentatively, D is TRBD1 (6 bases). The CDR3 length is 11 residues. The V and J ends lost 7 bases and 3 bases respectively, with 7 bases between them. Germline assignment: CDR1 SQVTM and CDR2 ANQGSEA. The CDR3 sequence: CSGQVYNEQFF. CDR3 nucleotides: TGCAGCGGACAGGTCTACAATGAGCAGTTCTTC.

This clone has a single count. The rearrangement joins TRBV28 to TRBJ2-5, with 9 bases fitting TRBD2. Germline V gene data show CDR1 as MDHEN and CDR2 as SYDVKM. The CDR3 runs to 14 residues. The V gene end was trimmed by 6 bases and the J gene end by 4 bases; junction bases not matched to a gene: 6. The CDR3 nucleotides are TGTGCCAGCAGACGTAGCGGGAGCGCAGAGACCCAGTACTTC. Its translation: CASRRSGSAETQYF.

The CDR3 here is CASSFLTSGSYEQYF. The CDR3 DNA follows: TGCGCCAGCAGCTTCTTGACTAGCGGCTCCTACGAGCAGTACTTC. The J gene is TRBJ2-7, the V gene TRBV5-1, with TRBD2 identical over 9 bases. The CDR3 covers 15 residues. The germline V gene encodes CDR1 SGHRS and CDR2 YFSETQ. Trimming cost V 2 bases and J 0 bases; bases outside gene matches: 3.

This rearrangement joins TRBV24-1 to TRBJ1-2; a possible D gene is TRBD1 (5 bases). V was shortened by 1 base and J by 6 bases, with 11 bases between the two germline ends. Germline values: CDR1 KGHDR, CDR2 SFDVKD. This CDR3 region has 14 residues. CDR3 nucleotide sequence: TGTGCCACCAGTGATTTAAGGGGTGAGGATGGCTACACCTTC. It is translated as CATSDLRGEDGYTF.

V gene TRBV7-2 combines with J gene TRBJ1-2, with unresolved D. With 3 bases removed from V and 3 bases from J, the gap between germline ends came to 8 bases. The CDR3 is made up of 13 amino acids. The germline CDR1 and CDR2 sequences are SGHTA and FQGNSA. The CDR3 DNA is TGTGCCAGCAGCTTTCCGGGAGACTATGGCTACACCTTC. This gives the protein CASSFPGDYGYTF.

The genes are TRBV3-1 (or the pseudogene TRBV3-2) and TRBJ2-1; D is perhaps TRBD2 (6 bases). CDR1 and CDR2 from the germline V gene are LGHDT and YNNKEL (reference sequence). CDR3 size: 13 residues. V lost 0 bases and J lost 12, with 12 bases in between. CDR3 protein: CASSQDGRSRQFF. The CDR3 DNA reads TGTGCCAGCAGCCAAGATGGGAGGAGTCGGCAGTTCTTC.

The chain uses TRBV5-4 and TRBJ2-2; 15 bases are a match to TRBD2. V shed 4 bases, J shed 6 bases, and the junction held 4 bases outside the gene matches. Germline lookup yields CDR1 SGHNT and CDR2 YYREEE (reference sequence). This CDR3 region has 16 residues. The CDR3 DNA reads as TGTGCCAGCAGCCACCGGACTAGCGGGAGGGCCGGGGAGCTGTTTTTT. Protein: CASSHRTSGRAGELFF.

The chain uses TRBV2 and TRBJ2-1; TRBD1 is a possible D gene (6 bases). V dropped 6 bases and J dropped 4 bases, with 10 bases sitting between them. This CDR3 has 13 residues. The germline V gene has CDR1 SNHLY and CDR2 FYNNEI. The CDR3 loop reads CASSRDKYNEQFF. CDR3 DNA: TGTGCCAGCAGCCGGGACAAATACAATGAGCAGTTCTTC.

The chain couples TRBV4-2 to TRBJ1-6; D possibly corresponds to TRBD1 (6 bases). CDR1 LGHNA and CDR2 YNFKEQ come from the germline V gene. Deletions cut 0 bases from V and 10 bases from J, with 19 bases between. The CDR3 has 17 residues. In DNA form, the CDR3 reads TGTGCCAGCAGCCAAGATATTGGGGGGAACAGGGAATCACCCCTCCACTTT. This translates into CASSQDIGGNRESPLHF.

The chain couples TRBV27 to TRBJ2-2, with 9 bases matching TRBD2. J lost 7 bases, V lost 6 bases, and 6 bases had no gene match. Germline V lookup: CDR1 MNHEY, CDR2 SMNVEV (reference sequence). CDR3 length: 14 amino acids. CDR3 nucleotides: TGTGCCAGCAGCCCGCTAGCGGGGAACGGGGAGCTGTTTTTT. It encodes CASSPLAGNGELFF.

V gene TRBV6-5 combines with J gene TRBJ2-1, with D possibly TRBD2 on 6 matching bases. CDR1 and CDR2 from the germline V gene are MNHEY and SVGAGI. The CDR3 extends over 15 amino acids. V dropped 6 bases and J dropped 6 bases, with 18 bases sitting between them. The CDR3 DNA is TGTGCCAGCAGCATTACTAGCCCCAAGACCAATGAGCAGTTCTTC. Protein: CASSITSPKTNEQFF.

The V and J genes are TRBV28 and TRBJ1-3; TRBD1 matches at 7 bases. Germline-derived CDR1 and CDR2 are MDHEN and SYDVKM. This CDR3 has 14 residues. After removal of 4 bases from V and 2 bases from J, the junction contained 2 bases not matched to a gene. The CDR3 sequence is CASSSTGTGNTIYF. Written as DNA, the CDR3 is TGTGCCAGCAGTTCGACAGGGACTGGAAACACCATATATTTT.

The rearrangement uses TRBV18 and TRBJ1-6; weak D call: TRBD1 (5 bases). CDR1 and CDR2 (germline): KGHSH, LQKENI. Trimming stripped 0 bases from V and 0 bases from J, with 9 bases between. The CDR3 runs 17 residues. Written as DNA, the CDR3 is TGTGCCAGCTCACCACCGGGGGAACTCTCCTATAATTCACCCCTCCACTTT. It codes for CASSPPGELSYNSPLHF.

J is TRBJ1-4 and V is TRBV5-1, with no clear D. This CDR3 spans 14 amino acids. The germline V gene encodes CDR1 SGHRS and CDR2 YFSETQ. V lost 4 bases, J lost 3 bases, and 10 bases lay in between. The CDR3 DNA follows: TGCGCCAGCAGCCCGGGGTTGTCTAATGAAAAACTGTTTTTT. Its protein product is CASSPGLSNEKLFF.

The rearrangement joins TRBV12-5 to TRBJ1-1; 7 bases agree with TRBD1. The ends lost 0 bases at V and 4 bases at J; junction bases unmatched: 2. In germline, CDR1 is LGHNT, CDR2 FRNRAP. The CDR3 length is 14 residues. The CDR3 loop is CASGLVSGGTEAFF. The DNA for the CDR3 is TGTGCTAGTGGTTTGGTTTCAGGGGGCACTGAAGCTTTCTTT.

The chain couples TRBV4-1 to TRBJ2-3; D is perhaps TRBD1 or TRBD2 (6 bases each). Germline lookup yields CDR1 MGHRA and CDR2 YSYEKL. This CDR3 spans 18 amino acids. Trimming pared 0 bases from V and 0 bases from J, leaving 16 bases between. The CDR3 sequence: CASSQEKGGLASTDTQYF. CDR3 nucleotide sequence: TGCGCCAGCAGCCAAGAAAAGGGGGGCCTAGCTAGCACAGATACGCAGTATTTT.

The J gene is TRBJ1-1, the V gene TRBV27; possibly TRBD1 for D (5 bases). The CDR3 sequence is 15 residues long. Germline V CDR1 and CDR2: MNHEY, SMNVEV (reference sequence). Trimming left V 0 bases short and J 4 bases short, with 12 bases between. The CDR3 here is CASSLSRGLGTEAFF. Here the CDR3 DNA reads TGTGCCAGCAGTTTATCTAGGGGACTTGGCACTGAAGCTTTCTTT.

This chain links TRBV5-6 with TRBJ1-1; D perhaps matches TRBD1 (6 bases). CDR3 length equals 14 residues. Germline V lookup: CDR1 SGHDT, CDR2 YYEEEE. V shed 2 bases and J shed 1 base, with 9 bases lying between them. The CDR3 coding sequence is TGTGCCAGCAGCTTCGGGACACCGAACACTGAAGCTTTCTTT. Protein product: CASSFGTPNTEAFF.

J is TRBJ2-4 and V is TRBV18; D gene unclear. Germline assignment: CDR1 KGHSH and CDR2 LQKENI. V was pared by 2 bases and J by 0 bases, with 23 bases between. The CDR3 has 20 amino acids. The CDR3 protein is CASSPYTAQPTLLAKNIQYF. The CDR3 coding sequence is TGTGCCAGCTCACCATACACCGCCCAACCTACCTTACTAGCCAAAAACATTCAGTACTTC.

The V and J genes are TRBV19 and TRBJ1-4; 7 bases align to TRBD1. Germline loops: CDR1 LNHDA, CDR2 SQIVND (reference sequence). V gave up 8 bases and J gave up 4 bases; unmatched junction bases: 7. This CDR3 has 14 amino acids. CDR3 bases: TGTGCCAGTTCCCACGACAGGGATAATGAAAAACTGTTTTTT. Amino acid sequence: CASSHDRDNEKLFF.